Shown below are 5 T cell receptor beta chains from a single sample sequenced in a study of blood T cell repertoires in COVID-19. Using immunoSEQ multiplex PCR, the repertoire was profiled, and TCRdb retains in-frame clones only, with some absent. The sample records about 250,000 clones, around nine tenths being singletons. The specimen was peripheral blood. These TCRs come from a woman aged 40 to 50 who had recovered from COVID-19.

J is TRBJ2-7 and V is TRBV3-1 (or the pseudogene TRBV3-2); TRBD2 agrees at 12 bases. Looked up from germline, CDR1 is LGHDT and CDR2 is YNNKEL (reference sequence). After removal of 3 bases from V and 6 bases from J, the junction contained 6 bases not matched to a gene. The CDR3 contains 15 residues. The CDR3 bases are TGTGCCAGCAGCCACACTAGCGGGGGGATCGGCGAGCAGTACTTC. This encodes CASSHTSGGIGEQYF.

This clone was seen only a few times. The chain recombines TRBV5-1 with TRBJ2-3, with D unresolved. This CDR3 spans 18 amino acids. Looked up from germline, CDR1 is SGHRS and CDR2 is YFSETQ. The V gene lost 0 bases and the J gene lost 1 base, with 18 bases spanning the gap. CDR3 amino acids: CASSLVRGSPSGTDTQYF. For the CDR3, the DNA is TGCGCCAGCAGCTTGGTGAGAGGTTCCCCATCGGGCACAGATACGCAGTATTTT. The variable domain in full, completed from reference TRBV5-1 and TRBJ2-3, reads KAGVTQTPRYLIKTRGQQVTLSCSPISGHRSVSWYQQTPGQGLQFLFEYFSETQRNKGNFPGRFSGRQFSNSRSEMNVSTLELGDSALYLCASSLVRGSPSGTDTQYFGPGTRLTVL.

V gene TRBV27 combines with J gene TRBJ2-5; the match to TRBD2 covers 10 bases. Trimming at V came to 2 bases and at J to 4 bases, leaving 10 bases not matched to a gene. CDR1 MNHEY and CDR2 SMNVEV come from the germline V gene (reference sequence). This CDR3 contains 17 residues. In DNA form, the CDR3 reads TGTGCCAGCAGTTTACGGCTAGCGGGAGCGGCTGGAGAGACCCAGTACTTC. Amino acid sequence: CASSLRLAGAAGETQYF.

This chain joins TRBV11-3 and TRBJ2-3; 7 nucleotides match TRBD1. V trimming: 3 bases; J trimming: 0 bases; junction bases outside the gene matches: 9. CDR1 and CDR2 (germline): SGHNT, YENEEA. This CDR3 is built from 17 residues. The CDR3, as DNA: TGTGCCAGCAGCTTGGGGGACAGAGGGGCTAGCACAGATACGCAGTATTTT. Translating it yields CASSLGDRGASTDTQYF.

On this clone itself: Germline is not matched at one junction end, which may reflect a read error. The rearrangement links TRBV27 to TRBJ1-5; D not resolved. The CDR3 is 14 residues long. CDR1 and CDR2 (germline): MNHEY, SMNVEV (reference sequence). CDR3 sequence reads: CASSYGRSDQPQHF. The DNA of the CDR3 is TGTGCCAGCAGTTATGGGCGTAGCGATCAGCCCCAGCATTTT.